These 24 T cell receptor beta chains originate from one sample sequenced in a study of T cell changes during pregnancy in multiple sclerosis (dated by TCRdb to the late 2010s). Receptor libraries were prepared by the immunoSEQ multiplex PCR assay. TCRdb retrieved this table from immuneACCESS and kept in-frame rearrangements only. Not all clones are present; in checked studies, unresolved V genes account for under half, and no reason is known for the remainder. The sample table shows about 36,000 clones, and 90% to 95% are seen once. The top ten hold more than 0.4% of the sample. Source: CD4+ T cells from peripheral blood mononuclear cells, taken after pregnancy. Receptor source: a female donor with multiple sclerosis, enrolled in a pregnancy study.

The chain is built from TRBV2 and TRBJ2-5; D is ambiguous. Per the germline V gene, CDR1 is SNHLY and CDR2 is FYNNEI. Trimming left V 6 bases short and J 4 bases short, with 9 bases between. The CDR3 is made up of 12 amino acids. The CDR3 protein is CASRGPAETQYF. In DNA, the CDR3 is TGTGCCAGCAGGGGCCCCGCAGAGACCCAGTACTTC.

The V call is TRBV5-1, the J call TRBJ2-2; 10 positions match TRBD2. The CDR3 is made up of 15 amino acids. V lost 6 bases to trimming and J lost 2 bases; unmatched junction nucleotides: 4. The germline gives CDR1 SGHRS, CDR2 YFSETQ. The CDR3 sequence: CASILAGPNTGELFF. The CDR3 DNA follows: TGCGCCAGCATACTAGCGGGACCCAACACCGGGGAGCTGTTTTTT.

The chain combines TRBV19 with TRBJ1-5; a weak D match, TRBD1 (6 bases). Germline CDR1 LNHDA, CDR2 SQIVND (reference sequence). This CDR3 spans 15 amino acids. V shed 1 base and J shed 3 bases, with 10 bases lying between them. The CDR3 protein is CASSIGQASNQPQHF. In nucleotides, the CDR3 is TGTGCCAGTAGTATAGGACAGGCGTCCAATCAGCCCCAGCATTTT.

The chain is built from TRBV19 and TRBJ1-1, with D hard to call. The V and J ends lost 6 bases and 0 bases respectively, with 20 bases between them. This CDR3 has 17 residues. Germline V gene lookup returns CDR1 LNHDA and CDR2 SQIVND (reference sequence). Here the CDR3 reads CASRDSASPIMNTEAFF. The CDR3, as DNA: TGTGCCAGTAGGGACTCCGCTTCCCCCATCATGAACACTGAAGCTTTCTTT.

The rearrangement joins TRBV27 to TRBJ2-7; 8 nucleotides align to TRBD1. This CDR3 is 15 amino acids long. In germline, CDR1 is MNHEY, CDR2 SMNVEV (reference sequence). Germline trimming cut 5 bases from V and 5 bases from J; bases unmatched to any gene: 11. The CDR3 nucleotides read TGTGCCAGCAGTCCGCCCCGACAGGGGCTCCACGAGCAGTACTTC. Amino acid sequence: CASSPPRQGLHEQYF.

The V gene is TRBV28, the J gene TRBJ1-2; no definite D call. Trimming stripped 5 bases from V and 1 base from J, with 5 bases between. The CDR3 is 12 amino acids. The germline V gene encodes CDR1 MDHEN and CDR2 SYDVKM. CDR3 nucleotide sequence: TGTGCCAGCAGTCCCCATAACTATGGCTACACCTTC. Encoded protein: CASSPHNYGYTF.

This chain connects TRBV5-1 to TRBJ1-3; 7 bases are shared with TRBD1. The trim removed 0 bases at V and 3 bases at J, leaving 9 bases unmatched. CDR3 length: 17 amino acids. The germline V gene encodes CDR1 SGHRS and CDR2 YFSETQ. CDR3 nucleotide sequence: TGCGCCAGCAGCTTGGCCCAGACAGGGCTGGATGGAAACACCATATATTTT. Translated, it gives CASSLAQTGLDGNTIYF.

In DNA, the CDR3 is TGTGCCAGCAGCTTCGGAGGACGTAGAGGCTACACCTTC. It encodes CASSFGGRRGYTF. This chain connects TRBV5-4 to TRBJ1-2; no clear D gene. V gave up 2 bases and J gave up 8 bases, with 13 bases separating them. The CDR3 has 13 amino acids. Germline V gene data show CDR1 as SGHNT and CDR2 as YYREEE (reference sequence).

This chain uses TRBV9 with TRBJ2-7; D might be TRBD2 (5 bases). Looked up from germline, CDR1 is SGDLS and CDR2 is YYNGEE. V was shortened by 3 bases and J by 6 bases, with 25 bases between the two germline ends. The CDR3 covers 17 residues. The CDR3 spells CASSAFQAGVGGTEQYF. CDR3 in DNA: TGTGCCAGCAGCGCCTTCCAGGCAGGAGTAGGAGGAACCGAGCAGTACTTC.

The CDR3 reads CASSVGAGRVSQYF. The DNA of the CDR3 is TGTGCCAGCAGTGTTGGGGCAGGCCGAGTCTCCCAGTACTTC. This rearrangement joins TRBV6-1 to TRBJ2-5; TRBD1 is a possible D gene (5 bases). Germline lookup yields CDR1 MNHNS and CDR2 SASEGT. Trimming removed 4 bases at V and 9 bases at J, with 18 bases between. The CDR3 length is 14 residues.

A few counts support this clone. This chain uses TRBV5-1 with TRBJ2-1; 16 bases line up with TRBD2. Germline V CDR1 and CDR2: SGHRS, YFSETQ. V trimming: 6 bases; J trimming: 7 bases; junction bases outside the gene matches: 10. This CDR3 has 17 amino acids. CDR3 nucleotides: TGCGCCAGCACCGGGACTAGCGGGAGGGCCTCTGGGAATGAGCAGTTCTTC. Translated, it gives CASTGTSGRASGNEQFF.

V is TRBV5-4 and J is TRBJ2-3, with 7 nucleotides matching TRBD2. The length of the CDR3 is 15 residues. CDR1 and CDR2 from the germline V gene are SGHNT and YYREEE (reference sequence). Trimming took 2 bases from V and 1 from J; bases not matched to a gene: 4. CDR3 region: CASSLPGRGTDTQYF. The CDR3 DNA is TGTGCCAGCAGCTTACCGGGGAGGGGCACAGATACGCAGTATTTT.

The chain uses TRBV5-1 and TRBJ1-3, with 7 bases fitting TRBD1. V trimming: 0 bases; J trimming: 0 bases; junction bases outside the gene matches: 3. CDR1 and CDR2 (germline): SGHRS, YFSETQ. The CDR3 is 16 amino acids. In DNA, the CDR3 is TGCGCCAGCAGCTTGGGGGACAGTGGCTCTGGAAACACCATATATTTT. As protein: CASSLGDSGSGNTIYF.

CDR3 bases: TGCGCCAGCAGCTTCCCTGTAGGACAGGGCGACTATGGCTACACCTTC. It encodes CASSFPVGQGDYGYTF. The chain employs TRBV4-1 and TRBJ1-2; 8 bases fit TRBD1. V shed 5 bases, J shed 3 bases, and the junction held 11 bases outside the gene matches. CDR1 is MGHRA and CDR2 is YSYEKL in the germline V gene. CDR3 length equals 16 residues.

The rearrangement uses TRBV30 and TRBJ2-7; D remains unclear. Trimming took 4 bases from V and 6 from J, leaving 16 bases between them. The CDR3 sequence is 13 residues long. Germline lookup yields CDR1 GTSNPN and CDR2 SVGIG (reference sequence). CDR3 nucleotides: TGTGCCTGGAATAAGATACTGATCGGCGAGCAGTACTTC. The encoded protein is CAWNKILIGEQYF.

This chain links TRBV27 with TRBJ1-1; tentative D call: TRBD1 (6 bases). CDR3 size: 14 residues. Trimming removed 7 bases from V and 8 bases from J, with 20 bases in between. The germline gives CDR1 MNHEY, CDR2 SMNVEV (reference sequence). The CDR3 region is CASTQRDTGSEAFF. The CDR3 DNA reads TGTGCCAGCACCCAGAGGGACACCGGTTCGGAAGCTTTCTTT.

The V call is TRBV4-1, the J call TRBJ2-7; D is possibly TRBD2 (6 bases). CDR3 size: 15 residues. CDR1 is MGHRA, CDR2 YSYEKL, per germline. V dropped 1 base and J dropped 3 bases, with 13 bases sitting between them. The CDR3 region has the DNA TGCGCCAGCAGCCAAGCCGGGACTGCAGACTACGAGCAGTACTTC. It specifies CASSQAGTADYEQYF.

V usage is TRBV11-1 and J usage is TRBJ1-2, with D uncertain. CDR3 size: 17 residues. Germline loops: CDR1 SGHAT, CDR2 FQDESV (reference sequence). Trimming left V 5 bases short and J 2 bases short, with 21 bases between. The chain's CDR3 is CASSPAGARWRNYGYTF. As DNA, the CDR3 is TGTGCCAGCAGCCCGGCGGGAGCGAGGTGGAGGAACTATGGCTACACCTTC.

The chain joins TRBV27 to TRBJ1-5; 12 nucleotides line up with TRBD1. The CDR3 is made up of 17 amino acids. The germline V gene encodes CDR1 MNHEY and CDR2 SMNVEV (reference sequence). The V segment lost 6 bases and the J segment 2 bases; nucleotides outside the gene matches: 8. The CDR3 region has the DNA TGTGCCAGCAGAACGGGACAGGGGGCGTTGGGCAATCAGCCCCAGCATTTT. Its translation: CASRTGQGALGNQPQHF.

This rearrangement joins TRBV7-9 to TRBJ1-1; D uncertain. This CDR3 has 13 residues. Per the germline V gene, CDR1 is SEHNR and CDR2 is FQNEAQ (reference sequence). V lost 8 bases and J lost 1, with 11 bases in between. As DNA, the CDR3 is TGTGCCAGCGAAATAACAGAGAACACTGAAGCTTTCTTT. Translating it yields CASEITENTEAFF.

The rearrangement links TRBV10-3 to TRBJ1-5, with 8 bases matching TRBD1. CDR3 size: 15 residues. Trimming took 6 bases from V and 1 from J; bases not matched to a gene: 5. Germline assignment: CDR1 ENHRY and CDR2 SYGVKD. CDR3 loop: CAISPDRASNQPQHF. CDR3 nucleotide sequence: TGTGCCATCAGCCCGGACAGGGCAAGCAATCAGCCCCAGCATTTT.

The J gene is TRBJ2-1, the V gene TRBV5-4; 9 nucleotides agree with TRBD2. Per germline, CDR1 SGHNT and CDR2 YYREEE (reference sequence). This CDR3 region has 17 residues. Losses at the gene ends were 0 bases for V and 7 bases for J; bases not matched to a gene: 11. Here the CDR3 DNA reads TGTGCCAGCAGCTTGGAGGCCGCGGGAGGGCCGTGGAATGAGCAGTTCTTC. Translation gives CASSLEAAGGPWNEQFF.

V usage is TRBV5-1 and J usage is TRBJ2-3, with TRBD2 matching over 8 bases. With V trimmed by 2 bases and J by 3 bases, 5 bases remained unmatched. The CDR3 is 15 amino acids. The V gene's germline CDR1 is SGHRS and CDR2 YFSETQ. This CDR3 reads CASSFSGLATDTQYF. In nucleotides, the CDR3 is TGCGCCAGCAGCTTTTCTGGACTAGCTACAGATACGCAGTATTTT.

The CDR3 sequence: CASSVAGELFF. The CDR3 bases are TGTGCCAGCAGTGTAGCCGGGGAGCTGTTTTTT. This chain joins TRBV25-1 and TRBJ2-2; no clear D gene. Germline values: CDR1 MGHDK, CDR2 SYGVNS. The CDR3 runs to 11 residues. Trimming took off 4 bases at V and 6 bases at J, with 3 bases between the two ends.